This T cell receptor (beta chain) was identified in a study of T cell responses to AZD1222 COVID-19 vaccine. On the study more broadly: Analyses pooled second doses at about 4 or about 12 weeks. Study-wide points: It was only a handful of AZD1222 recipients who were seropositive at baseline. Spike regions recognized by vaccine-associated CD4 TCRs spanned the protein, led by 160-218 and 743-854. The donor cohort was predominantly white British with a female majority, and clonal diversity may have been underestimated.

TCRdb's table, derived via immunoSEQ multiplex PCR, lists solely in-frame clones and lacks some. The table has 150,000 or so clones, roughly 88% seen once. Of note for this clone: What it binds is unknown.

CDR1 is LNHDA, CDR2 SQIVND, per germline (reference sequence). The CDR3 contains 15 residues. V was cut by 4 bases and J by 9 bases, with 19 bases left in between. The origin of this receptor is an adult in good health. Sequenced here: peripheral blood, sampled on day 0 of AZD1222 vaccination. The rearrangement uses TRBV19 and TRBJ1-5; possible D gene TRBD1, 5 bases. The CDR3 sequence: CASSSLPPQGRPQHF. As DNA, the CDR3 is TGTGCCAGTAGTAGCCTTCCGCCTCAGGGAAGGCCCCAGCATTTT.